These 20 T cell receptor beta chains were sequenced from one sample in a study of cytomegalovirus exposure and HLA in healthy donors. PCR primers comprised 60 Vbeta and 13 Jbeta primers. The method was immunoSEQ multiplex PCR; TCRdb's version includes in-frame clones alone and lacks a portion of them. The sample lists a few hundred thousand clones, roughly 80% occurring once. Sequenced: PBMCs. The receptors derive from a man between 40 and 49 years old in good health and CMV-seronegative.

This clone was found once. CDR3 sequence: CASSGQNPTMYNEQFF. The CDR3 nucleotides are TGTGCCAGCAGCGGGCAGAATCCGACAATGTACAATGAGCAGTTCTTC. The rearrangement links TRBV21-1 to TRBJ2-1; the DNA was not used to check the table's D call, TRBD1. TRBV21-1 is a pseudogene segment. The CDR3 extends over 16 amino acids.

The rearrangement links TRBV2 to TRBJ2-1; 8 nucleotides line up with TRBD1. Germline V gene data show CDR1 as SNHLY and CDR2 as FYNNEI. The CDR3 consists of 14 residues. J gave up 6 bases and V 10 bases, and 11 bases lay outside the gene matches. CDR3 loop: CATLGTGLGNEQFF. Here the CDR3 DNA reads TGTGCCACTTTGGGGACAGGTCTGGGCAATGAGCAGTTCTTC.

CDR3 amino acids: CATSRAGNLPHTEAFF. CDR3 coding DNA: TGTGCCACCAGCAGAGCTGGCAATCTCCCGCACACTGAAGCTTTCTTT. This chain joins TRBV15 and TRBJ1-1; D is uncertain. The CDR3 loop spans 16 amino acids. Trimming removed 1 base from V and 3 bases from J, with 15 bases in between. Germline V gene sequence: CDR1 LNHNV, CDR2 YYDKDF (reference sequence).

The chain couples TRBV11-2 to TRBJ2-5; TRBD2 matches at 16 bases. V lost 4 bases and J lost 5; bases outside the gene matches: 4. The germline CDR1 and CDR2 sequences are SGHAT and FQNNGV. The CDR3 length is 16 residues. The CDR3 protein is CASSWGTSGRGETQYF. In nucleotides, the CDR3 is TGTGCCAGCAGCTGGGGGACTAGCGGGAGGGGTGAGACCCAGTACTTC. The full variable domain, in which reference TRBV11-2 and TRBJ2-5 provide the parts outside the CDR3, is EAGVAQSPRYKIIEKRQSVAFWCNPISGHATLYWYQQILGQGPKLLIQFQNNGVVDDSQLPKDRFSAERLKGVDSTLKIQPAKLEDSAVYLCASSWGTSGRGETQYFGPGTRLLVL.

The V gene is TRBV5-1, the J gene TRBJ1-6, with 9 bases identical to TRBD1. The germline CDR1 and CDR2 sequences are SGHRS and YFSETQ. The CDR3 spans 18 residues. V trimming: 4 bases; J trimming: 0 bases; junction bases outside the gene matches: 8. Here the CDR3 DNA reads TGCGCCAGCAGCCCCCGACAGGGGGTTAGCTCCTATAATTCACCCCTCCACTTT. Translating gives CASSPRQGVSSYNSPLHF.

The chain uses TRBV4-3 and TRBJ1-3; no firm D call. V was trimmed by 0 bases and J by 4 bases, leaving 19 bases between them. Germline V lookup: CDR1 LGHNA, CDR2 YSLEER. CDR3 length: 18 amino acids. In nucleotides, the CDR3 is TGCGCCAGCAGCCAAGAATTAAGGGCGGGTACTTGGGGAAACACCATATATTTT. Protein sequence: CASSQELRAGTWGNTIYF.

The chain employs TRBV5-1 and TRBJ1-4; 7 nucleotides align to TRBD1. Trimming at V came to 5 bases and at J to 3 bases, leaving 4 bases not matched to a gene. Germline V lookup: CDR1 SGHRS, CDR2 YFSETQ. This CDR3 has 14 amino acids. This CDR3 is CASRTGTANEKLFF. CDR3 nucleotides: TGCGCCAGCAGGACCGGGACAGCTAATGAAAAACTGTTTTTT.

In this sample, this clone turned up once. The chain employs TRBV7-3 and TRBJ2-3, with 9 bases lining up with TRBD2. With 2 bases clipped from V and 3 bases from J, the junction kept 6 bases outside the gene matches. The CDR3 totals 16 residues. Germline assignment: CDR1 SGHTA and CDR2 FQGTGA. In nucleotides, the CDR3 is TGTGCCAGCAGCTTACTGGCGGGGGGGCTAACAGATACGCAGTATTTT. This translates into CASSLLAGGLTDTQYF. The full variable domain, rest sourced from reference TRBV7-3 and TRBJ2-3, is GAGVSQTPSNKVTEKGKYVELRCDPISGHTALYWYRQSLGQGPEFLIYFQGTGAADDSGLPNDRFFAVRPEGSVSTLKIQRTERGDSAVYLCASSLLAGGLTDTQYFGPGTRLTVL.

The chain carries TRBV9 and TRBJ1-2, with D possibly matching TRBD1 (5 bases). Germline V gene data show CDR1 as SGDLS and CDR2 as YYNGEE. The CDR3 is made up of 15 amino acids. V was shortened by 4 bases and J by 3 bases, with 16 bases between the two germline ends. CDR3 bases: TGTGCCAGCAGCCCCGGACATGACGGCTACTATGGCTACACCTTC. Protein: CASSPGHDGYYGYTF.

The CDR3 spells CASRGGQNTGELFF. DNA for the CDR3: TGTGCCAGCAGGGGCGGGCAGAACACCGGGGAGCTGTTTTTT. The J gene is TRBJ2-2, the V gene TRBV2; D might be TRBD2 (5 bases). This CDR3 is built from 14 residues. CDR1 and CDR2 (germline): SNHLY, FYNNEI. Deletions cut 6 bases from V and 1 base from J, with 9 bases between.

This clone was counted a few times. The chain joins TRBV5-1 to TRBJ1-1; 8 bases are shared with TRBD1. Germline CDR1 reads SGHRS; CDR2 reads YFSETQ. CDR3 length: 14 residues. Unmatched junction bases numbered 6, after V lost 4 bases and J lost 4 bases. This chain's CDR3 is CASSTGQGATEAFF. The CDR3 bases are TGCGCCAGCAGCACCGGACAGGGAGCCACTGAAGCTTTCTTT.

This clone has a handful of counts. This chain links TRBV29-1 with TRBJ1-3, with unresolved D. The V gene lost 5 bases and the J gene lost 2 bases, with 10 bases spanning the gap. Germline CDR1 reads SQVTM; CDR2 reads ANQGSEA. This CDR3 contains 13 residues. CDR3 DNA sequence: TGCAGCGTTCGGGAGGGAACTGGAAACACCATATATTTT. Translation gives CSVREGTGNTIYF.

This chain links TRBV7-3 with TRBJ2-2, with a tentative D call TRBD2 (6 bases). The CDR3 extends over 15 amino acids. The germline CDR1 and CDR2 sequences are SGHTA and FQGTGA. V lost 4 bases and J 2 bases, leaving 11 bases between the germline ends. CDR3 region: CASSSFSGNTGELFF. The CDR3 DNA follows: TGTGCCAGCAGCTCCTTTAGCGGAAACACCGGGGAGCTGTTTTTT.

J is TRBJ2-7 and V is TRBV27; D is possibly TRBD1 (6 bases). Deletions cut 6 bases from V and 0 bases from J, with 15 bases between. Germline CDR1 is MNHEY and CDR2 is SMNVEV (reference sequence). This CDR3 spans 15 amino acids. The CDR3 bases are TGTGCCAGCAGCCCCGTGGGGGCCCGCTCCTACGAGCAGTACTTC. This encodes CASSPVGARSYEQYF.

The gene calls are TRBV10-3 and TRBJ2-4; 7 positions match TRBD2. V dropped 0 bases and J dropped 0; count of bases not matched to a gene: 2. This CDR3 has 16 residues. In germline, CDR1 is ENHRY, CDR2 SYGVKD. DNA for the CDR3: TGTGCCATCAGTGAGTCGAAGCGGGAAGCCAAAAACATTCAGTACTTC. This gives the protein CAISESKREAKNIQYF.

The chain has TRBV7-3 and TRBJ2-3; a weak D match, TRBD2 (7 bases). CDR1 SGHTA and CDR2 FQGTGA come from the germline V gene. The V end was cut by 3 bases, the J end by 2 bases, with 12 bases between. This CDR3 is built from 15 residues. The CDR3 bases are TGTGCCAGCAGCTTGGTGGGGGGGCCCACAGATACGCAGTATTTT. It specifies CASSLVGGPTDTQYF.

This chain uses TRBV14 with TRBJ1-2; D uncertain. This CDR3 region has 14 residues. V lost 4 bases, J lost 8 bases, and 17 bases lay in between. CDR1 is SGHDN and CDR2 is FVKESK in the germline V gene. The CDR3 coding sequence is TGTGCCAGCAGCCCACTGGGAGGGCCAGCAGGCTACACCTTC. Its protein is CASSPLGGPAGYTF.

This chain joins TRBV10-1 and TRBJ1-1; D remains ambiguous. V lost 0 bases, J lost 1 base, and 3 bases lay in between. This CDR3 spans 13 amino acids. Looked up from germline, CDR1 is WNHNN and CDR2 is SYGVQD (reference sequence). The CDR3 is CASSESWNTEAFF. In nucleotides, the CDR3 is TGCGCCAGCAGTGAGTCCTGGAACACTGAAGCTTTCTTT.

This chain joins TRBV28 and TRBJ1-1, with a tentative D call TRBD1 (5 bases). Trimming removed 7 bases at V and 0 bases at J, with 12 bases between. Germline V gene lookup returns CDR1 MDHEN and CDR2 SYDVKM. The CDR3 is 14 residues long. CDR3: CASILGGVNTEAFF. For the CDR3, the DNA is TGTGCCAGCATCTTGGGGGGAGTGAACACTGAAGCTTTCTTT. The full variable domain, with the rest looked up from reference TRBV28 and TRBJ1-1, is DVKVTQSSRYLVKRTGEKVFLECVQDMDHENMFWYRQDPGLGLRLIYFSYDVKMKEKGDIPEGYSVSREKKERFSLILESASTNQTSMYLCASILGGVNTEAFFGQGTRLTVV.

The CDR3 region is CASSPGTSGRVTQYF. In DNA form, the CDR3 reads TGCGCCAGCAGCCCAGGGACTAGCGGAAGAGTAACGCAGTATTTT. The chain links TRBV5-1 to TRBJ2-3; TRBD2 aligns across 11 bases. Trimming at V came to 4 bases and at J to 9 bases, leaving 10 bases not matched to a gene. The CDR3 totals 15 residues. Per germline, CDR1 SGHRS and CDR2 YFSETQ. Combining the CDR3 with reference TRBV5-1 and TRBJ2-3 gives the whole variable domain KAGVTQTPRYLIKTRGQQVTLSCSPISGHRSVSWYQQTPGQGLQFLFEYFSETQRNKGNFPGRFSGRQFSNSRSEMNVSTLELGDSALYLCASSPGTSGRVTQYFGPGTRLTVL.